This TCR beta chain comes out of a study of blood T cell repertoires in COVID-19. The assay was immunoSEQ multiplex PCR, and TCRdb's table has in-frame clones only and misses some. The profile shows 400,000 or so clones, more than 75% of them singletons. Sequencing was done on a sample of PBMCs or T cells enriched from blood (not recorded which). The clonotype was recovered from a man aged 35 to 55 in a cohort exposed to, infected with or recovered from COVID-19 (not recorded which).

In nucleotides, the CDR3 is TGTGCCAGCAGTTTCCTGGCGGACATCAAAAATGAAGCTTTCTTT. Protein sequence: CASSFLADIKNEAFF. V usage is TRBV27 and J usage is TRBJ1-1; maybe TRBD1 (5 bases). In germline, CDR1 is MNHEY, CDR2 SMNVEV (reference sequence). V was trimmed by 3 bases and J by 7 bases, leaving 18 bases between them. The CDR3 loop spans 15 amino acids.